Listed below are T cell receptor beta chains from one sample, sequenced in a study of OX40 agonist ivuxolimab in advanced cancers. Sequencing used immunoSEQ multiplex PCR; TCRdb keeps in-frame clones, though not all of them. The sample yields about 18,000 clones, roughly four fifths seen once. Sequencing was performed on CD4+ or CD8+ T cells sorted from blood, taken in a trial of the OX40 agonist ivuxolimab. These receptor sequences come from an adult with an advanced solid tumor such as melanoma, head and neck, liver or kidney cancer. CDR3s include the opening cysteine and the closing phenylalanine or tryptophan.

V: TRBV18
J: TRBJ1-1
CDR3: CASSPSAGITGEAFF

V: TRBV9
J: TRBJ2-2
CDR3: CASSPRLAGAPSGTGELFF

V: TRBV9
J: TRBJ1-2
CDR3: CASSSQVRGNYGYTF

V: TRBV28
J: TRBJ1-5
CDR3: CASSFGDRGNQPQHF

V: TRBV5-6
J: TRBJ1-1
CDR3: CASSFTGAEAFF

V: TRBV2
J: TRBJ1-1
CDR3: CASRVDRANTEAFF

V: TRBV7-9
J: TRBJ2-2
CDR3: CASSRRTGGTGELFF

V: TRBV28
J: TRBJ1-1
CDR3: CATIPTPGDTEAFF

V: TRBV15
J: TRBJ2-1
CDR3: CATSRDRVLSGRGNEQFF

V: TRBV28
J: TRBJ2-1
CDR3: CASSWSLAGGPYNEQFF

V: TRBV10-3
J: TRBJ2-7
CDR3: CAISERGTLHEQYF

V: TRBV9
J: TRBJ2-5
CDR3: CASSVDPGGETQYF

V: TRBV6-1
J: TRBJ1-6
CDR3: CASRPVEGGNSPLHF

V: TRBV5-1
J: TRBJ2-5
CDR3: CASRNYGAQETQYF

V: TRBV6-1
J: TRBJ2-3
CDR3: CASSTGQTDTQYF

V: TRBV18
J: TRBJ2-2
CDR3: CASSPGTGNNGELFF

V: TRBV7-6
J: TRBJ1-3
CDR3: CASSLTSSGNTIYF

V: TRBV7-2
J: TRBJ1-1
CDR3: CASSLGTGEAFF

V: TRBV19
J: TRBJ2-3
CDR3: CASSFQGATDTQYF

V: TRBV7-9
J: TRBJ1-4
CDR3: CASSLGTGVNEKLFF

V: TRBV4-2
J: TRBJ2-3
CDR3: CASSQDPLDLRPSITDTQYF

V: TRBV2
J: TRBJ2-2
CDR3: CASSDTVGSTGELFF

V: TRBV19
J: TRBJ1-4
CDR3: CASSTTGRATNEKLFF

V: TRBV6-5
J: TRBJ2-7
CDR3: CASSPDTWTYEQYF

V: TRBV5-1
J: TRBJ2-1
CDR3: CASSLVASGAYNEQFF

V: TRBV5-1
J: TRBJ2-1
CDR3: CASSLRGLDEQFF

V: TRBV7-6
J: TRBJ1-5
CDR3: CASIPRSPHSNQPQHF

V: TRBV5-1
J: TRBJ2-1
CDR3: CASSSIPTNGGEQFF

V: TRBV6-1
J: TRBJ1-2
CDR3: CASSDLSGGSYGYTF

V: TRBV5-1
J: TRBJ1-1
CDR3: CASSSRQDTEAFF